The 5 T cell receptor beta chains in this list originate from one sample, sequenced in a study of long-term antiretroviral therapy in people with HIV. With survey level as its setting, the immunoSEQ assay was v3.0. TCRdb's table, derived via immunoSEQ multiplex PCR, lists solely in-frame clones and lacks some. The top ten clones hold 10% to 15% of a sample with over 20,000 clones, around four fifths of them seen once. Sequencing was performed on unsorted PBMCs, taken 1.6 years after starting antiretroviral therapy. Every receptor here comes from a man aged 40-49 years with HIV.

The chain recombines TRBV5-1 with TRBJ1-1; 7 bases align to TRBD1. The V gene end was trimmed by 3 bases and the J gene end by 5 bases; junction bases not matched to a gene: 7. Germline V gene sequence: CDR1 SGHRS, CDR2 YFSETQ. The CDR3 runs to 14 residues. CDR3 protein: CASSWGAQGTEAFF. In nucleotides, the CDR3 is TGCGCCAGCAGCTGGGGGGCACAGGGGACTGAAGCTTTCTTT.

This clone was observed a single time. V usage is TRBV10-3 and J usage is TRBJ1-1; D is uncertain. The CDR3 contains 13 residues. The germline gives CDR1 ENHRY, CDR2 SYGVKD. V was trimmed by 7 bases and J by 1 base, leaving 10 bases between them. The CDR3 is CAIMNMGNTEAFF. The CDR3 DNA reads TGTGCCATCATGAACATGGGGAACACTGAAGCTTTCTTT.

V is TRBV7-9 and J is TRBJ2-3; 10 bases line up with TRBD1. Germline-derived CDR1 and CDR2 are SEHNR and FQNEAQ (reference sequence). J lost 5 bases, V lost 5 bases, and 13 bases had no gene match. The CDR3 has 17 residues. In nucleotides, the CDR3 is TGTGCCAGCAGCCCGACCGTGGGACAGGGGCATAGAGATACGCAGTATTTT. Its translation is CASSPTVGQGHRDTQYF.

J is TRBJ2-1 and V is TRBV13, with 9 bases aligning to TRBD2. This CDR3 has 18 residues. CDR1 is PRHDT, CDR2 FYEKMQ, per germline (reference sequence). The V and J ends lost 5 bases and 2 bases, in that order; junction bases with no gene match: 13. The CDR3 is CASSPPSGVGRPYNEQFF. The CDR3 DNA reads TGTGCCAGCAGCCCGCCTAGCGGGGTAGGACGGCCCTACAATGAGCAGTTCTTC.

This clone appeared once. The gene calls are TRBV14 and TRBJ2-3, with 8 nucleotides matching TRBD1. Germline V gives CDR1 SGHDN, CDR2 FVKESK. Germline trimming cut 0 bases from V and 0 bases from J; bases unmatched to any gene: 17. The CDR3 totals 21 residues. The CDR3 spells CASSQEPDRVPLVFSTDTQYF. The CDR3 nucleotides read TGTGCCAGCAGCCAAGAGCCGGACAGGGTTCCACTGGTTTTTAGCACAGATACGCAGTATTTT. The full variable domain, rest sourced from reference TRBV14 and TRBJ2-3, is EAGVTQFPSHSVIEKGQTVTLRCDPISGHDNLYWYRRVMGKEIKFLLHFVKESKQDESGMPNNRFLAERTGGTYSTLKVQPAELEDSGVYFCASSQEPDRVPLVFSTDTQYFGPGTRLTVL.